This TCR beta chain was documented in a study of T cell repertoires in cytomegalovirus infection (dated by TCRdb to about 2019). Notes on the research overall: Alongside well-studied HLA-B-restricted epitopes, the peptide stimulations were aimed at recently identified HLA-C-restricted CMV epitopes, whose presentation resists viral immunomodulation. Because public TCR beta signatures pointed to carriage of CMV infection together with the matching HLA type, the HLA type of each donor mattered for the analysis.

The data were produced on an Illumina HiSeq 1500. TCRdb passed the public sequencing reads through fastp at Q25 and MiXCR, retaining productive beta sequences. Identical CDR3 protein sequences are pooled into one entry, listed with their most common genes and DNA. This sample is represented by 200,000 or so distinct CDR3 sequences; 35% to 45% of them were singletons. Roughly three fifths of the sample is held by the ten biggest clonotypes. The cysteine opens and the phenylalanine closes a CDR3 of 17 amino acids. Solely the CDR3 DNA is kept, with 51 bases framed from the first base. From the germline V gene, CDR1 is MGHRA and CDR2 is YSYEKL. Trimming takes 4 bases off V and 0 bases off J; junction bases not matched to a gene: 9. This clonotype showed up just a few times. There is no known antigen for this receptor. The input lacks base qualities; no much larger clone sits a single base away. The investigation overall reported the following: In both this cohort and an independent roughly 400-donor cohort, the cumulative frequency of public TCR beta family members distinguished carriers of CMV infection plus the relevant HLA type. In the ex vivo response, HLA-C-restricted CMV-specific TCR beta clonotypes were dominant, and in two of eight donors the single most frequent clonotype came from this HLA-C-restricted group.

In the paper's terms, the treatment or condition label means: in vitro stimulation with specific CMV peptide epitopes to enrich CMV-specific T cells. The TCR comes from a human donor in good health (CMV status not recorded). Some clones in this sample may be carry-over from other donors' samples. The rearrangement joined TRBV4-1 to TRBJ2-1, with 7 bases matching TRBD2. Source: CD8+ T cells from cultured PBMCs, taken from culture after CMV antigen stimulation. The bases are TGCGCCAGCAGCCGACTCCTAGCGGTCAGCTCCTACAATGAGCAGTTCTTC. Its translation is CASSRLLAVSSYNEQFF.